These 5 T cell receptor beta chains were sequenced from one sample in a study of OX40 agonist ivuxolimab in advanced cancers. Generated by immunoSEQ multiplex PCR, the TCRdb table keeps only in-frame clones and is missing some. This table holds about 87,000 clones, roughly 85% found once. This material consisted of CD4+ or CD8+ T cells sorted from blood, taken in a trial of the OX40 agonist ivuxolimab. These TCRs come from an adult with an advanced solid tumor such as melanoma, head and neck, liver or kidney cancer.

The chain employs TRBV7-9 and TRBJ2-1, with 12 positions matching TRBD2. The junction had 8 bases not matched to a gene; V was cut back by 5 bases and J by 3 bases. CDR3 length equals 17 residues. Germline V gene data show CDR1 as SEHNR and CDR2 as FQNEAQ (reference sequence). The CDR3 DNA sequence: TGTGCCAGCAGCCACCGGGGGACTAGCGGGTTCTACAATGAGCAGTTCTTC. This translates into CASSHRGTSGFYNEQFF.

As DNA, the CDR3 is TGTGCCAGTAGTATCTCCGGACAGATATACAATGAGCAGTTCTTC. Its translation is CASSISGQIYNEQFF. The chain employs TRBV19 and TRBJ2-1; D possibly corresponds to TRBD1 (6 bases). CDR3 length equals 15 residues. V was clipped by 3 bases and J by 4 bases, with 13 bases between them. Germline lookup yields CDR1 LNHDA and CDR2 SQIVND (reference sequence).

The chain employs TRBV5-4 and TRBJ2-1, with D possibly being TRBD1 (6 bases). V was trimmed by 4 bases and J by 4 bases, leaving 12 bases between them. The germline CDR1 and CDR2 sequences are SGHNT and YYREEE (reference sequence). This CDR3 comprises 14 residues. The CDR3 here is CASSLGQLYNEQFF. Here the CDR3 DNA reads TGTGCCAGCAGCCTAGGACAGCTATACAATGAGCAGTTCTTC.

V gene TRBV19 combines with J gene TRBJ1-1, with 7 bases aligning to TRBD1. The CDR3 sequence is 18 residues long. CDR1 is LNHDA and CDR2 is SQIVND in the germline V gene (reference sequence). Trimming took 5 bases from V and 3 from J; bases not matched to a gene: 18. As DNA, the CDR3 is TGTGCCAGTAGTTCACAAGACAGGGCGGGTTCGAGGTACACTGAAGCTTTCTTT. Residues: CASSSQDRAGSRYTEAFF.

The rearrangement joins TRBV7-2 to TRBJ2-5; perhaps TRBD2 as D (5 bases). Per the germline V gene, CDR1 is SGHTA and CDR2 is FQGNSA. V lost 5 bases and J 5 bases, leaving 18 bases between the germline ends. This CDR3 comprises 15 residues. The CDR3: CASSLRLSFLETQYF. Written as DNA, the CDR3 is TGTGCCAGCAGCCTCCGACTATCCTTCCTGGAGACCCAGTACTTC.